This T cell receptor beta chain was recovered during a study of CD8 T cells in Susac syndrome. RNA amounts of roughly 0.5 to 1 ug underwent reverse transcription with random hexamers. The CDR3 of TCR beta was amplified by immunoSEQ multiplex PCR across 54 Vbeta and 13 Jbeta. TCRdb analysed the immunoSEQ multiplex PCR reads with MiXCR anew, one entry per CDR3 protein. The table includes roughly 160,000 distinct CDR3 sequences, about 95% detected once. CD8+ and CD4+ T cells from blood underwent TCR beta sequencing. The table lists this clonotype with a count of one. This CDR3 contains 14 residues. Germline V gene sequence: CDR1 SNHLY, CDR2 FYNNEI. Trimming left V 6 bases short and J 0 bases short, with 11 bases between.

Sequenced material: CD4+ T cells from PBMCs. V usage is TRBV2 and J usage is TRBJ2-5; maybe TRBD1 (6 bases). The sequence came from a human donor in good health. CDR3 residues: CASSGQSYQETQYF. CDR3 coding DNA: TGTGCCAGCAGCGGACAGAGCTACCAAGAGACCCAGTACTTC.